Each of the 2 T cell receptor beta chains below was sequenced from the same sample in a study of early T cells in non-severe SARS-CoV-2 infection. TCRdb itself ran the 5' RACE reads through MiXCR, one entry per CDR3 protein. The table has 60,000 to 70,000 distinct CDR3 sequences, more than 4% seen once. The material sequenced was whole blood. Receptors originate from an adult who was a healthcare worker with PCR-confirmed SARS-CoV-2 infection or an uninfected control (not recorded which).

This clonotype was observed at least ten times. The V and J genes are TRBV20-1 and TRBJ2-5, with D unclear. The V and J ends lost 2 bases and 2 bases respectively, with 6 bases between them. The CDR3 sequence is 12 residues long. Per germline, CDR1 DFQATT and CDR2 SNEGSKA (reference sequence). Here the CDR3 reads CSARHWQETQYF. For the CDR3, the DNA is TGCAGTGCTAGACACTGGCAAGAGACCCAGTACTTC.

About this clonotype itself: Its ends do not fully match the called genes, so a read error is possible. The chain links TRBV30 to TRBJ2-1; 7 bases line up with TRBD2. This CDR3 comprises 11 residues. Germline V gene data show CDR1 as GTSNPN and CDR2 as SVGIG (reference sequence). In DNA, the CDR3 is TGTGCCCGCGGGGACTACGATGAGCAGTTCTTC. Protein: CARGDYDEQFF.